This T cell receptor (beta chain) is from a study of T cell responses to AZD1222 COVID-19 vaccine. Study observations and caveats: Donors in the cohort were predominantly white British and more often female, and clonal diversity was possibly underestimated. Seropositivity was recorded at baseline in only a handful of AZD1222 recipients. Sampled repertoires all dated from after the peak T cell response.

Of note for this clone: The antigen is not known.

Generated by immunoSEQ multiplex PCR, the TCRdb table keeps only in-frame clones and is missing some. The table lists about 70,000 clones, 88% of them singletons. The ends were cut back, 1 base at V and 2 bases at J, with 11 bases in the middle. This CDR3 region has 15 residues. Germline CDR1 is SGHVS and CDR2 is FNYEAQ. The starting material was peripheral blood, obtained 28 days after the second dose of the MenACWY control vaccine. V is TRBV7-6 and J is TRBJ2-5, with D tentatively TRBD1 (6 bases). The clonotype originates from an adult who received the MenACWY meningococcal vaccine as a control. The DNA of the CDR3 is TGTGCCAGCAGCTTAGGGTTACAGGGACAAGAGACCCAGTACTTC. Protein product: CASSLGLQGQETQYF.